These T cell receptor beta chains were read from a single sample in a study of cytomegalovirus exposure and HLA in healthy donors. Produced via immunoSEQ multiplex PCR; TCRdb's table is partial and in-frame only. The table includes fewer than 250,000 clones, around four fifths detected once. The sequenced sample was PBMCs. All receptors come from a man in his forties or fifties in good health and CMV-seropositive. The CDR3 runs from the conserved cysteine through the conserved F or W. The D gene is left open where the match is weak. A row's size may be missing; if present it is once, few, many or a size class.

v_call: TRBV2; j_call: TRBJ2-5; d_call: TRBD1; clone_size: .; cdr3_aa: CASSERQGLRETQYF; cdr3_nt: TGTGCCAGCAGTGAAAGACAGGGGCTACGAGAGACCCAGTACTTC
v_call: TRBV7-9; j_call: TRBJ2-7; d_call: .; clone_size: few; cdr3_aa: CASSLWRDNEQYF; cdr3_nt: TGTGCCAGCAGCTTATGGCGGGATAACGAGCAGTACTTC
v_call: TRBV5-5; j_call: TRBJ1-2; d_call: TRBD1; clone_size: .; cdr3_aa: CASSLGQGLYGYTF; cdr3_nt: TGTGCCAGCAGCTTGGGACAGGGTCTGTATGGCTACACCTTC
v_call: TRBV9; j_call: TRBJ2-1; d_call: TRBD2; clone_size: .; cdr3_aa: CASSVTGLGVYNEQFF; cdr3_nt: TGTGCCAGCAGCGTAACGGGACTAGGTGTCTACAATGAGCAGTTCTTC
v_call: TRBV1; j_call: TRBJ2-1; d_call: .; clone_size: .; cdr3_aa: CTSSQLPGLIHEQFF; cdr3_nt: TGCACCAGCAGCCAATTGCCGGGACTAATCCATGAGCAGTTCTTC
v_call: TRBV10-3; j_call: TRBJ1-6; d_call: .; clone_size: once; cdr3_aa: CAISDLGEVHNSPLHF; cdr3_nt: TGTGCCATCTCTGACCTCGGGGAGGTTCATAATTCACCCCTCCACTTT
v_call: TRBV19; j_call: TRBJ2-2; d_call: TRBD2; clone_size: .; cdr3_aa: CASSRVAGGITGELFF; cdr3_nt: TGTGCCAGTAGTCGGGTGGCGGGAGGAATCACCGGGGAGCTGTTTTTT
v_call: TRBV28; j_call: TRBJ1-2; d_call: TRBD1; clone_size: .; cdr3_aa: CASRLTGGGGYTF; cdr3_nt: TGTGCCAGCAGACTCACAGGGGGCGGGGGCTACACCTTC
v_call: TRBV18; j_call: TRBJ1-3; d_call: .; clone_size: .; cdr3_aa: CASSISSGNTIYF; cdr3_nt: TGTGCCAGCTCAATCAGCTCTGGAAACACCATATATTTT
v_call: TRBV4-2; j_call: TRBJ2-3; d_call: TRBD2; clone_size: .; cdr3_aa: CASSQERGGRGTDTQYF; cdr3_nt: TGTGCCAGCAGCCAAGAAAGGGGCGGGAGAGGCACAGATACGCAGTATTTT
v_call: TRBV28; j_call: TRBJ2-1; d_call: .; clone_size: .; cdr3_aa: CASSLAGLTSEQFF; cdr3_nt: TGTGCCAGCAGTTTGGCAGGCCTCACAAGTGAGCAGTTCTTC
v_call: TRBV10-3; j_call: TRBJ2-1; d_call: .; clone_size: .; cdr3_aa: CAISESFARDPNEQFF; cdr3_nt: TGTGCCATCAGTGAGAGTTTCGCGCGGGATCCCAATGAGCAGTTCTTC
v_call: TRBV9; j_call: TRBJ1-2; d_call: .; clone_size: .; cdr3_aa: CASSVATGHGYTF; cdr3_nt: TGTGCCAGCAGCGTAGCTACAGGGCACGGCTACACCTTC
v_call: TRBV6-5; j_call: TRBJ1-3; d_call: TRBD1; clone_size: .; cdr3_aa: CASSYGTAGNTIYF; cdr3_nt: TGTGCCAGCAGTTACGGGACAGCTGGAAACACCATATATTTT
v_call: TRBV7-2; j_call: TRBJ1-5; d_call: .; clone_size: .; cdr3_aa: CASSKEGTPVRPQHF; cdr3_nt: TGTGCCAGCAGTAAAGAGGGGACACCCGTACGGCCCCAGCATTTT
v_call: TRBV7-7; j_call: TRBJ2-5; d_call: TRBD1; clone_size: .; cdr3_aa: CASSRDSGETQYF; cdr3_nt: TGTGCTAGCAGTCGGGACAGTGGAGAGACCCAGTACTTC
v_call: TRBV23-1; j_call: TRBJ2-1; d_call: TRBD2; clone_size: .; cdr3_aa: CASSQSGPHPGLAGLSSYNEQFF; cdr3_nt: TGCGCCAGCAGTCAATCGGGCCCCCACCCGGGACTAGCGGGCCTGAGCTCCTACAATGAGCAGTTCTTC
v_call: TRBV5-1; j_call: TRBJ2-2; d_call: TRBD1; clone_size: .; cdr3_aa: CASRSIPGQGTALGPGELFF; cdr3_nt: TGCGCCAGCAGATCTATACCGGGACAGGGGACTGCGTTAGGTCCCGGGGAGCTGTTTTTT
v_call: TRBV28; j_call: TRBJ2-3; d_call: TRBD2; clone_size: .; cdr3_aa: CASRTPLEREGTDTQYF; cdr3_nt: TGTGCCAGCAGAACCCCTCTGGAGCGGGAGGGCACAGATACGCAGTATTTT
v_call: TRBV27; j_call: TRBJ2-7; d_call: .; clone_size: .; cdr3_aa: CASSFGQFYEQYF; cdr3_nt: TGTGCCAGCAGTTTCGGACAGTTCTACGAGCAGTACTTC
v_call: TRBV10-3; j_call: TRBJ1-2; d_call: .; clone_size: .; cdr3_aa: CAISDLGDNYGYTF; cdr3_nt: TGTGCCATCAGTGACCTGGGAGACAACTATGGCTACACCTTC
v_call: TRBV19; j_call: TRBJ2-7; d_call: TRBD1; clone_size: .; cdr3_aa: CASSSGQGTYEQYF; cdr3_nt: TGTGCCAGTAGCTCGGGACAGGGAACCTACGAGCAGTACTTC
v_call: TRBV18; j_call: TRBJ1-2; d_call: .; clone_size: .; cdr3_aa: CASSPDRSYGYTF; cdr3_nt: TGTGCCAGCTCACCGGACAGATCCTATGGCTACACCTTC
v_call: TRBV7-2; j_call: TRBJ1-3; d_call: .; clone_size: .; cdr3_aa: CASSLESQASGNTIYF; cdr3_nt: TGTGCCAGCAGCTTAGAATCCCAGGCCTCTGGAAACACCATATATTTT
v_call: TRBV2; j_call: TRBJ2-1; d_call: TRBD2; clone_size: .; cdr3_aa: CAIQRGTSGYNEQFF; cdr3_nt: TGTGCCATCCAGCGGGGGACTAGCGGTTACAATGAGCAGTTCTTC
v_call: TRBV29-1; j_call: TRBJ1-1; d_call: .; clone_size: .; cdr3_aa: CSVRGPTNTEAFF; cdr3_nt: TGCAGCGTCCGAGGGCCGACGAACACTGAAGCTTTCTTT
v_call: TRBV4-1; j_call: TRBJ2-3; d_call: .; clone_size: few; cdr3_aa: CASSQIGSGTDTQYF; cdr3_nt: TGCGCCAGCAGCCAAATCGGGTCCGGCACAGATACGCAGTATTTT
v_call: TRBV7-3; j_call: TRBJ1-2; d_call: TRBD1; clone_size: .; cdr3_aa: CASSPGTGSYGYTF; cdr3_nt: TGTGCCAGCAGCCCCGGGACAGGGAGCTATGGCTACACCTTC
v_call: TRBV7-7; j_call: TRBJ2-3; d_call: .; clone_size: .; cdr3_aa: CASRVGGQTDTDTQYF; cdr3_nt: TGTGCCAGCAGAGTGGGTGGACAGACCGACACAGATACGCAGTATTTT
v_call: TRBV5-1; j_call: TRBJ1-1; d_call: TRBD1; clone_size: few; cdr3_aa: CASGETGGGTEAFF; cdr3_nt: TGCGCCAGCGGAGAAACAGGGGGCGGCACTGAAGCTTTCTTT
v_call: TRBV10-3; j_call: TRBJ2-5; d_call: .; clone_size: .; cdr3_aa: CAISEGKHIQETQYF; cdr3_nt: TGTGCCATCAGTGAGGGCAAACATATACAAGAGACCCAGTACTTC
v_call: TRBV7-2; j_call: TRBJ2-1; d_call: .; clone_size: .; cdr3_aa: CASSSSGRGEQFF; cdr3_nt: TGTGCCAGCAGCTCCTCGGGTCGGGGTGAGCAGTTCTTC
v_call: TRBV6-5; j_call: TRBJ1-1; d_call: TRBD1; clone_size: .; cdr3_aa: CASSPYRGPEAFF; cdr3_nt: TGTGCCAGCAGCCCCTACAGGGGTCCTGAAGCTTTCTTT
v_call: TRBV27; j_call: TRBJ2-1; d_call: .; clone_size: .; cdr3_aa: CASRLQGRDEQFF; cdr3_nt: TGTGCCAGCCGGTTACAGGGCCGAGATGAGCAGTTCTTC
v_call: TRBV13; j_call: TRBJ2-1; d_call: .; clone_size: few; cdr3_aa: CASSSGGATYNEQFF; cdr3_nt: TGTGCCAGCAGCTCAGGGGGGGCCACCTACAATGAGCAGTTCTTC
v_call: TRBV2; j_call: TRBJ1-4; d_call: .; clone_size: .; cdr3_aa: CASSEWETNEKLFF; cdr3_nt: TGTGCCAGCAGTGAATGGGAGACTAATGAAAAACTGTTTTTT
v_call: TRBV6-5; j_call: TRBJ1-2; d_call: TRBD1; clone_size: .; cdr3_aa: CASSYIQGAGGYTF; cdr3_nt: TGTGCCAGCAGTTACATACAGGGGGCGGGCGGCTACACCTTC
v_call: TRBV18; j_call: TRBJ1-3; d_call: .; clone_size: .; cdr3_aa: CASSPNNRISGNTIYF; cdr3_nt: TGTGCCAGCTCACCAAACAACCGAATCTCTGGAAACACCATATATTTT
v_call: TRBV7-9; j_call: TRBJ1-2; d_call: TRBD1; clone_size: .; cdr3_aa: CSSSQGQNLLNYGYTF; cdr3_nt: TGTTCCAGCAGCCAGGGACAGAACCTCTTAAACTATGGCTACACCTTC
v_call: TRBV2; j_call: TRBJ1-4; d_call: TRBD1; clone_size: .; cdr3_aa: CARGSGQGVNEKLFF; cdr3_nt: TGTGCCAGGGGCTCCGGACAGGGGGTCAATGAAAAACTGTTTTTT
v_call: TRBV6-6; j_call: TRBJ1-2; d_call: .; clone_size: .; cdr3_aa: CASRETGTHGYTF; cdr3_nt: TGTGCCAGCAGAGAAACAGGGACGCATGGCTACACCTTC
v_call: TRBV15; j_call: TRBJ2-7; d_call: TRBD2; clone_size: .; cdr3_aa: CATFRPLGREFPEQYF; cdr3_nt: TGTGCCACATTCCGTCCCCTGGGGCGGGAGTTCCCCGAGCAGTACTTC
v_call: TRBV5-4; j_call: TRBJ1-2; d_call: TRBD1; clone_size: once; cdr3_aa: CASSSPGTGTNYGYTF; cdr3_nt: TGTGCCAGCAGCTCGCCCGGGACAGGGACCAACTATGGCTACACCTTC
v_call: TRBV28; j_call: TRBJ2-7; d_call: TRBD1; clone_size: .; cdr3_aa: CASQGVYEQYF; cdr3_nt: TGTGCCAGCCAGGGGGTCTACGAGCAGTACTTC
v_call: TRBV7-2; j_call: TRBJ2-5; d_call: .; clone_size: few; cdr3_aa: CASSLTPSANQETQYF; cdr3_nt: TGTGCCAGCAGCTTAACTCCGTCAGCGAACCAAGAGACCCAGTACTTC
v_call: TRBV4-1; j_call: TRBJ1-5; d_call: .; clone_size: .; cdr3_aa: CASSLNLGQTNQPQHF; cdr3_nt: TGCGCCAGCAGCCTAAATTTAGGACAGACCAATCAGCCCCAGCATTTT
v_call: TRBV6-5; j_call: TRBJ2-7; d_call: .; clone_size: .; cdr3_aa: CASSPVMTAPTEQYF; cdr3_nt: TGTGCCAGCAGTCCTGTTATGACAGCTCCTACGGAGCAGTACTTC
v_call: TRBV6-5; j_call: TRBJ1-3; d_call: .; clone_size: .; cdr3_aa: CASTLGNTIYF; cdr3_nt: TGTGCCAGCACCCTCGGGAACACCATATATTTT
v_call: TRBV5-6; j_call: TRBJ2-3; d_call: TRBD2; clone_size: few; cdr3_aa: CASSYGLAGVPSTDTQYF; cdr3_nt: TGTGCCAGCAGTTATGGACTAGCGGGGGTTCCTAGCACAGATACGCAGTATTTT
v_call: TRBV15; j_call: TRBJ1-2; d_call: .; clone_size: .; cdr3_aa: CATSRDRGFYGYTF; cdr3_nt: TGTGCCACCAGCAGAGATAGGGGCTTCTATGGCTACACCTTC
v_call: TRBV27; j_call: TRBJ2-7; d_call: TRBD1; clone_size: .; cdr3_aa: CASSFIGQELYEQYF; cdr3_nt: TGTGCCAGCAGTTTTATTGGACAGGAGCTTTACGAGCAGTACTTC
v_call: TRBV28; j_call: TRBJ2-3; d_call: TRBD2; clone_size: .; cdr3_aa: CASTIAGSTDTQYF; cdr3_nt: TGTGCCAGCACAATAGCGGGGAGCACAGATACGCAGTATTTT
v_call: TRBV9; j_call: TRBJ1-1; d_call: .; clone_size: .; cdr3_aa: CASSVEGRGTEAFF; cdr3_nt: TGTGCCAGCAGCGTAGAGGGGCGAGGCACTGAAGCTTTCTTT
v_call: TRBV15; j_call: TRBJ2-4; d_call: TRBD2; clone_size: .; cdr3_aa: CATSREAGGDMGWKNIQYF; cdr3_nt: TGTGCCACCAGCAGAGAAGCGGGAGGGGATATGGGTTGGAAAAACATTCAGTACTTC
v_call: TRBV11-2; j_call: TRBJ2-1; d_call: TRBD2; clone_size: few; cdr3_aa: CASSLLRLAGRGQFF; cdr3_nt: TGTGCCAGCAGCTTACTGCGGCTAGCGGGCCGGGGGCAGTTCTTC
v_call: TRBV7-9; j_call: TRBJ2-1; d_call: TRBD2; clone_size: few; cdr3_aa: CASTPRAGASDNEQFF; cdr3_nt: TGTGCCAGCACTCCGAGAGCGGGAGCGTCTGACAATGAGCAGTTCTTC
v_call: TRBV13; j_call: TRBJ2-2; d_call: TRBD2; clone_size: once; cdr3_aa: CASSSISRAGGLGGELFF; cdr3_nt: TGTGCCAGCAGCTCCATTTCCAGAGCGGGAGGGCTCGGCGGGGAGCTGTTTTTT
v_call: TRBV6-5; j_call: TRBJ2-7; d_call: .; clone_size: few; cdr3_aa: CASSAPVSYEQYF; cdr3_nt: TGTGCCAGCAGCGCCCCGGTTTCCTACGAGCAGTACTTC
v_call: TRBV2; j_call: TRBJ1-2; d_call: .; clone_size: .; cdr3_aa: CASSEALTFTYGYTF; cdr3_nt: TGTGCCAGCAGTGAAGCGCTTACTTTTACCTATGGCTACACCTTC